This T cell receptor (beta chain) came from a study of T cell repertoires and HLA-DP antigens. As for the study in general: Versus self, one alloantigen differed at one groove amino acid, the other at ten.

Per the germline V gene, CDR1 is DFQATT and CDR2 is SNEGSKA (reference sequence). Trimming pared 5 bases from V and 7 bases from J, leaving 8 bases between. This CDR3 is 11 amino acids long. The repertoire was sequenced with immunoSEQ multiplex PCR; TCRdb's copy has only in-frame clones and lacks some. The data contain about 110,000 clones, almost 95% of them singletons. A word on this clone: Its antigen is still unknown.

Study-wide points: Naive and memory CD4+ repertoires were not analysed separately.

The TCR comes from a woman under 30 in good health and CMV-seronegative. The gene calls are TRBV20-1 and TRBJ1-4; unclear D gene. The sample comprised CD4+ T cells from PBMCs. This CDR3 is CSAYPVEKLFF. The CDR3 nucleotides are TGCAGTGCTTACCCGGTTGAAAAACTGTTTTTT.